This T cell receptor (beta chain) was sequenced during a study of shared clonotypes between healthy human individuals. Study-wide results and limits: Relative to memory subsets, naive subsets generally showed larger estimated richness.

A word on this clone: Its antigen remains unidentified.

Once extracted for a subset, genomic DNA was divided evenly among several immunoSEQ plates. Original processing notes: As immunoSEQ supplied junction-only sequences (without quality scores), filtering differed. The table came from immunoSEQ multiplex PCR; TCRdb's copy has only in-frame clones and leaves some out. Clone size and V and J calls were adopted from that table, with D and trimming inferred from the DNA. Counted here are some 1,900,000 clones, around 96% occurring once; the ten biggest clones make up approximately 1.2%. Terminally differentiated effector memory CD45RA+ cells were excluded from the naive CD8 cells, which were CD45RO-negative and positively selected for CCR7. The donor cohort consisted entirely of Caucasian adults residing in Nashville, Tennessee. The CDR3 has 15 residues. Trimming took off 7 bases at V and 3 bases at J, with 19 bases between the two ends. Per the germline V gene, CDR1 is SQVTM and CDR2 is ANQGSEA.

This sequence was found in a young man in good health. The sequenced sample was naive CD8+ T cells sorted from blood. J is TRBJ2-1 and V is TRBV29-1; D possibly corresponds to TRBD1 (6 bases). The CDR3 reads CSALMTGSSYNEQFF. DNA for the CDR3: TGCAGCGCCCTCATGACAGGTTCCAGCTACAATGAGCAGTTCTTC.